This T cell receptor beta chain came from a study of cytomegalovirus exposure and HLA in healthy donors. Study-wide results and caveats: Usually a TCR sequence was rare, but some public TCRs were found in many donors. Later, an analysis found that TCR clusters from the first cohort tended to co-occur in the roughly 130 validation repertoires. Researchers catalogued roughly 170 TCR beta chains as cytomegalovirus-associated.

An approximately 120-subject validation cohort, separate from the roughly 700-subject first cohort, supplied the donors. This clone was counted a single time. Its antigen is unidentified. Only in-frame clones appear in the TCRdb table, and some are missing; sequencing was by immunoSEQ multiplex PCR. The sample has some 76,000 clones, less than 95% seen once. Germline V gene lookup returns CDR1 MGHRA and CDR2 YSYEKL. This CDR3 has 14 residues. Trimming stripped 0 bases from V and 8 bases from J, with 12 bases between. The gene calls are TRBV4-1 and TRBJ2-3; D gene unclear. Specimen: PBMCs. The clonotype was recovered from a woman aged 18-35 years in good health and CMV-seronegative. CDR3 amino acids: CASSQESWSGTQYF. The CDR3 DNA follows: TGCGCCAGCAGCCAAGAGTCGTGGTCAGGTACGCAGTATTTT.